This TCR beta chain was recorded in a study of blood T cell repertoires in COVID-19. Study background: Sample material is recorded as cDNA or gDNA derived from T cells, B-cell-depleted T cells, or PBMCs.

How the authors handled the data: Researchers report that nucleated cell counts were estimated from reference gene primer amplification. Profiled with immunoSEQ multiplex PCR; TCRdb holds only in-frame clones, not every one. The V and J calls and clone size are taken from that table; D and trimming were inferred from the DNA. The sample lists approximately 220,000 clones, 65% to 85% occurring once. V shed 5 bases and J 3 bases; nucleotides not matched to a gene: 3. Germline assignment: CDR1 SGHVS and CDR2 FQNEAQ. The CDR3 spans 13 residues. Participants' own reports of clinical history determined their cohort assignment.

The origin of this receptor is a woman aged 40 to 50 who had recovered from COVID-19. The sequencing sample was made of PBMCs or T cells enriched from blood (not recorded which). V is TRBV7-8 and J is TRBJ1-2; 7 bases are a match to TRBD1. The CDR3 region is CASSGQGDYGYTF. CDR3 nucleotide sequence: TGTGCCAGCAGCGGGCAGGGGGACTATGGCTACACCTTC.